This T cell receptor (beta chain) was obtained from a study of response to subunit inactivated influenza vaccine. TCRdb reprocessed the RT-PCR reads with MiXCR, giving one entry per CDR3 protein. The table records around 480,000 distinct CDR3 sequences, about 15% of them present only once. Concerning this clonotype itself: Its cognate antigen is unknown.

CDR3 size: 16 residues. Germline loops: CDR1 DFQATT, CDR2 SNEGSKA (reference sequence). With V trimmed by 3 bases and J by 0 bases, 6 bases remained unmatched. The study's findings and limits: The authors offered the suggestion that each seasonal influenza vaccination recruits few new T cells.

This rearrangement joins TRBV20-1 to TRBJ2-3, with 10 positions matching TRBD2. Source: CD4+ T cells sorted from PBMCs, taken about 24 months after vaccination. The clonotype originates from a man in his fifties or sixties who received an inactivated influenza vaccine. This chain's CDR3 is CSASGTSGASTDTQYF. CDR3 nucleotide sequence: TGCAGTGCTAGTGGCACTAGCGGGGCTAGCACAGATACGCAGTATTTT.